These T cell receptor beta chains were read from a single sample in a study of cytomegalovirus exposure and HLA in healthy donors. Profiling relied on immunoSEQ multiplex PCR, and the TCRdb table lists in-frame clones only, not all of them. The repertoire holds about 98,000 clones, approximately 69% seen once, with around 1.3% in the top ten. Sequencing was carried out using PBMCs. All receptors derive from a female donor in good health and CMV-seronegative. The CDR3 runs from the conserved cysteine through the conserved F or W. The D gene is left open where the match is weak. Some rows mark clone size as missing; the rest say once, few, many or name a class of expanded clone.

clone size	V gene	D gene	J gene	CDR3 DNA	CDR3 protein
few	TRBV6-1	-	TRBJ2-7	TGTGCCAGCATGTGGTCGGCGGGCAGCTCCTACGAGCAGTACTTC	CASMWSAGSSYEQYF
-	TRBV18	-	TRBJ2-6	TGTGCCAGCTCACCAGCGGCAACTGGGGCCAACGTCCTGACTTTC	CASSPAATGANVLTF
few	TRBV25-1	-	TRBJ2-7	TGTGCCAGCAGTGAGGACGCTCAGGGTTCCTACGAGCAGTACTTC	CASSEDAQGSYEQYF
-	TRBV6-5	TRBD1	TRBJ1-2	TGTGCCAGCAGCCGGGACAGGGGGCGATACACCTTC	CASSRDRGRYTF
-	TRBV30	-	TRBJ1-1	TGTGCCTGGTCGAGGGACACTGAAGCTTTCTTT	CAWSRDTEAFF
-	TRBV2	-	TRBJ1-5	TGTGCCAGCAGGGTCAGGAATCAGCCCCAGCATTTT	CASRVRNQPQHF
-	TRBV19	TRBD2	TRBJ2-7	TGTGCCAGTAGAGAGGGAGCGGGAAGGCCCTACGAGCAGTACTTC	CASREGAGRPYEQYF
-	TRBV2	-	TRBJ1-1	TGTGCCAGCAGGCGACAGGCGAACACTGAAGCTTTCTTT	CASRRQANTEAFF
-	TRBV6-1	TRBD2	TRBJ2-5	TGTGCCAGCAGTAAACTAGCGGGAGGGCCGGAGACCCAGTACTTC	CASSKLAGGPETQYF
-	TRBV7-9	-	TRBJ1-2	TGTGCCAGCAGCTTAGCGCGGGGGGTCCCACCCTTATCTAACTATGGCTACACCTTC	CASSLARGVPPLSNYGYTF
once	TRBV4-1	-	TRBJ1-2	TGCGCCAGCAGCCCTCTTCCGGGAGTCCAGGGCTATGGCTACACCTTC	CASSPLPGVQGYGYTF
-	TRBV6-1	TRBD2	TRBJ2-4	TGTGCCAGCAGTGATTGGGCTAGCGGGGGGGGATCGGACATTCAGTACTTC	CASSDWASGGGSDIQYF
-	TRBV11-3	-	TRBJ2-2	TGTGCCAGCAGCATGGCAGGGCATAACACCGGGGAGCTGTTTTTT	CASSMAGHNTGELFF
-	TRBV6-6	-	TRBJ2-1	TGTGCCAGCAGCGCCACCGTCGGGGGAGAGCAGTTCTTC	CASSATVGGEQFF
-	TRBV4-3	-	TRBJ1-1	TGCGCCAGCAGCCAAGAGTTAGGGACTCCTACTGAAGCTTTCTTT	CASSQELGTPTEAFF
-	TRBV11-3	-	TRBJ2-5	TGTGCCAGCAGCTTAGATAGGGGCTCTAGGGAGACCCAGTACTTC	CASSLDRGSRETQYF
-	TRBV2	-	TRBJ1-2	TGTGCCAGCTCCCCACGGGGGAACTATGGCTACACCTTC	CASSPRGNYGYTF
-	TRBV10-2	TRBD2	TRBJ2-7	TGCGCCAGCAGTGACCCAGGTGGCGGGAGCTCCTACGAGCAGTACTTC	CASSDPGGGSSYEQYF
few	TRBV7-8	TRBD2	TRBJ2-7	TGTGCCAGCAGCGTACTAGCGGGGGTCAGCTCCTACGAGCAGTACTTC	CASSVLAGVSSYEQYF
-	TRBV9	TRBD1	TRBJ1-4	TGTGCCAGCAGTCCGTCAGGGACAGGGAATGAAAAACTGTTTTTT	CASSPSGTGNEKLFF
-	TRBV25-1	-	TRBJ1-5	TGTGCCAGCAGTGGACAGGCCCACCCATCCCAGCATTTT	CASSGQAHPSQHF
-	TRBV4-1	TRBD1	TRBJ2-5	TGCGCCAGCAGCCGAGGACAGGGTTCGGGTCAAGAGACCCAGTACTTC	CASSRGQGSGQETQYF
-	TRBV27	-	TRBJ1-5	TGTGCCAGCAGTCCTATGACTGGAGAAAATCAGCCCCAGCATTTT	CASSPMTGENQPQHF
-	TRBV27	TRBD1	TRBJ2-7	TGTGCCAGCAGTGGCGGGACAGGGGGCTACGAGCAGTACTTC	CASSGGTGGYEQYF
-	TRBV7-9	TRBD2	TRBJ2-7	TGTTCCAGCGGGGGGACGACTTACGAGCAGTACTTC	CSSGGTTYEQYF
few	TRBV6-1	TRBD1	TRBJ2-7	TGTGCCAGCGGGACAGGTCCCTACGAGCAGTACTTC	CASGTGPYEQYF
-	TRBV9	-	TRBJ1-5	TGTGCCAGCAGCGTAGCAGCTGGAGGGGGGGGCAATCAGCCCCAGCATTTT	CASSVAAGGGGNQPQHF
-	TRBV4-3	-	TRBJ2-2	TGCGCCAGCAGCCTCCGAGGATCCGGGGAGCTGTTTTTT	CASSLRGSGELFF
-	TRBV18	-	TRBJ1-6	TGTGCCAGCTCACTGACAGAACTCCCTAGCTCCTATAATTCACCCCTCCACTTT	CASSLTELPSSYNSPLHF
few	TRBV5-1	TRBD1	TRBJ2-7	TGCGCCAGCAGCTGGACGACAGGGATATACGAGCAGTACTTC	CASSWTTGIYEQYF
-	TRBV7-2	TRBD2	TRBJ2-3	TGTGCCAGCAGCTTATTGACTAGCAGCTCGCAGTATTTT	CASSLLTSSSQYF
few	TRBV28	TRBD1	TRBJ1-1	TGTGCCAGCAGGAAGACCTTACAGGGGACTGAAGCTTTCTTT	CASRKTLQGTEAFF
-	TRBV9	TRBD1	TRBJ2-2	TGTGCCAGCAGCTTAACAGGGGAGAACACCGGGGAGCTGTTTTTT	CASSLTGENTGELFF
-	TRBV6-1	-	TRBJ1-5	TGTGCCAGCAGTGAAGCGCAGCGGAAGCCCCAGCATTTT	CASSEAQRKPQHF
-	TRBV21-1	-	TRBJ2-3	TGTGTCAGCAGCAAGGGACTAGCGGGGGCAAGCACAGATACGCAGTATTTT	CVSSKGLAGASTDTQYF
-	TRBV10-3	TRBD1	TRBJ1-5	TGTGCCATTACAGGGGGCCCTAATCAGCCCCAGCATTTT	CAITGGPNQPQHF
few	TRBV7-9	-	TRBJ1-2	TGTGCCAGCAGCCCAGGGTGGCAGGGGAGCGGTGGCTACACCTTC	CASSPGWQGSGGYTF
-	TRBV7-7	TRBD1	TRBJ1-1	TGTGCTAGCAGCCGTAGACAGGGGGCTGAAGCTTTCTTT	CASSRRQGAEAFF
-	TRBV9	TRBD2	TRBJ2-1	TGTGCCAGCAGCGTAGATGGCGGGAGGGCCTACAATGAGCAGTTCTTC	CASSVDGGRAYNEQFF
-	TRBV7-9	-	TRBJ1-4	TGTGCCAGCAGCCCCGGGACTGTGGACTGGAGAGGTGAAAAACTGTTTTTT	CASSPGTVDWRGEKLFF
-	TRBV4-1	-	TRBJ1-5	TGCGCCAGCAGCCAGGCCGGGATAAGCAATCAGCCCCAGCATTTT	CASSQAGISNQPQHF
few	TRBV5-6	-	TRBJ1-4	TGTGCCAGCAGCTTGTTCGCACGGGAAAAACTGTTTTTT	CASSLFAREKLFF
once	TRBV6-5	TRBD2	TRBJ2-7	TGTGCCAGCAGGTGGACTAGCGGGTCCACCTACGAGCAGTACTTC	CASRWTSGSTYEQYF
few	TRBV5-1	-	TRBJ1-1	TGCGCCAGCAGCTTGAACGAAAGGGGTGAAGCTTTCTTT	CASSLNERGEAFF
-	TRBV12-5	TRBD1	TRBJ2-5	TGTGCTAGTGGGACTATGACAGGGGGGGAGACCCAGTACTTC	CASGTMTGGETQYF
-	TRBV15	-	TRBJ1-1	TGTGCCACCAGCAGAGGGGAGGGGGGGAAGGCTGAAGCTTTCTTT	CATSRGEGGKAEAFF
-	TRBV9	TRBD1	TRBJ2-7	TGTGCCAGCAGCGGGGGACAGGGCCACGAGCAGTACTTC	CASSGGQGHEQYF
few	TRBV28	-	TRBJ1-5	TGTGCCAGCAGTTTTCACGGGAGCAATCAGCCCCAGCATTTT	CASSFHGSNQPQHF
-	TRBV4-1	-	TRBJ1-2	TGCGCCAGCAGCCAAGATGCGTCGAGAGTTAACTATGGCTACACCTTC	CASSQDASRVNYGYTF
-	TRBV27	TRBD2	TRBJ2-7	TGTGCCAGCAGTCCTACTAGCGGGAGTCGCTCTTACTACGAGCAGTACTTC	CASSPTSGSRSYYEQYF
few	TRBV2	-	TRBJ2-7	TGTGCCAGCAGTCCCGACTTTTACGAGCAGTACTTC	CASSPDFYEQYF
few	TRBV12-5	TRBD1	TRBJ1-3	TGTGCTAGTGGTTTTGGACAGGGGGGAAGCTCTGGAAACACCATATATTTT	CASGFGQGGSSGNTIYF
-	TRBV29-1	-	TRBJ2-3	TGCAGCGCTTACACCGACACAGATACGCAGTATTTT	CSAYTDTDTQYF